A single sample is the source of the 30 T cell receptor beta chains below, sequenced in a study of CD8+CD57+ T cells in acquired aplastic anemia. Selection for sequencing was limited to patients who had shown CD8+CD57+ cell expansion by flow cytometry. The template for TCR beta VDJ and CDR3 sequence profiling was genomic DNA. TCRdb redid the calling of the reads with MiXCR, one entry per CDR3 protein. The data show over 250,000 distinct CDR3 sequences, approximately 60% seen once. Specimen: sorted CD4+, CD8+, or CD8+CD57+ T cells (not recorded which) from PBMCs. The receptors were gathered from a human donor with aplastic anemia.

About this clonotype: This CDR3 fails to terminate in the conserved phenylalanine or tryptophan, so it likely reflects a read error. This sequence joins TRBV7-9 and TRBJ1-4; D might be TRBD1 (6 bases). This CDR3 is built from 17 residues. The V gene's germline CDR1 is SEHNR and CDR2 FQNEAQ (reference sequence). V lost 2 bases and J lost 5, with 18 bases in between. Written as DNA, the CDR3 is TGTGCCAGCAGCTTAAGTGGAGGGGGGGCGAGAAATGAAAAACTGTTTTCT. Protein: CASSLSGGGARNEKLFS.

Worth noting for this clonotype: A junction end diverges from the germline sequence, so it may reflect a read error. V is TRBV7-7 and J is TRBJ2-3; 9 positions match TRBD2. The CDR3 is 16 amino acids. CDR1 is SSHAT and CDR2 is FNYEAQ in the germline V gene (reference sequence). The CDR3 spells CASSPGLARSTDTQYF. The CDR3 bases are TGTGCTAGCAGCCCGGGACTAGCACGGAGCACAGATACGCAGTATTTT.

The sample holds many counts of this clonotype. V is TRBV24-1 and J is TRBJ1-1; D uncertain. V was shortened by 7 bases and J by 4 bases, with 12 bases between the two germline ends. This CDR3 is built from 13 residues. CDR1 is KGHDR and CDR2 is SFDVKD in the germline V gene. The CDR3 here is CATRLTDTTEAFF. DNA of the CDR3: TGTGCCACCAGACTAACTGACACCACTGAAGCTTTCTTT.

This clonotype was seen a handful of times. V usage is TRBV10-3 and J usage is TRBJ2-1, with D unresolved. The CDR3 sequence is 13 residues long. The V end lost 3 bases, the J end lost 8 bases, and 11 bases lay between the germline ends. From germline, CDR1 is ENHRY and CDR2 SYGVKD. CDR3 sequence (DNA): TGTGCCATCAGTGATTTAGGTGCCGATGAGCAGTTCTTC. Translated, it gives CAISDLGADEQFF.

This clonotype was counted a single time. The germline gene is not matched at one end of the junction; a read error may be the cause. This sequence joins TRBV7-3 and TRBJ2-6; possibly TRBD1 or TRBD2 for D (6 bases each). There are 15 residues in the CDR3. Germline CDR1 SGHTA, CDR2 FQGTGA. CDR3: CASSSGQPGDNVLTF. CDR3 DNA sequence: TGTGCCAGCAGCTCTGGACAGCCGGGGGACAACGTCCTGACTTTC.

V gene TRBV10-3 combines with J gene TRBJ2-7, with 13 bases lining up with TRBD2. The germline gives CDR1 ENHRY, CDR2 SYGVKD. V lost 7 bases to trimming and J lost 0 bases; unmatched junction nucleotides: 3. This CDR3 comprises 15 residues. CDR3 residues: CAINGTSGDSYEQYF. Here the CDR3 DNA reads TGTGCCATCAATGGGACTAGCGGGGACTCCTACGAGCAGTACTTC.

The J gene is TRBJ2-7, the V gene TRBV2, with a possible D match to TRBD1 (5 bases). The CDR3 covers 13 residues. V was trimmed by 6 bases and J by 2 bases, leaving 11 bases between them. CDR1 is SNHLY, CDR2 FYNNEI, per germline. DNA of the CDR3: TGTGCCAGCAGGTCGACAGTGACCTACGAGCAGTACTTC. The encoded protein is CASRSTVTYEQYF. Based on the CDR3 plus reference TRBV2 and TRBJ2-7, the full variable domain is EPEVTQTPSHQVTQMGQEVILRCVPISNHLYFYWYRQILGQKVEFLVSFYNNEISEKSEIFDDQFSVERPDGSNFTLKIRSTKLEDSAMYFCASRSTVTYEQYFGPGTRLTVT.

This clonotype was counted ten times or more. V usage is TRBV10-3 and J usage is TRBJ1-1, with D possibly matching TRBD1 (6 bases). Deletions cut 4 bases from V and 4 bases from J, with 16 bases between. Germline CDR1 ENHRY, CDR2 SYGVKD. This CDR3 is 15 amino acids long. CDR3 in amino acids: CAISGGGRDGTEAFF. For the CDR3, the DNA is TGTGCCATCAGTGGGGGGGGCAGGGACGGCACTGAAGCTTTCTTT.

As regards this clonotype: Germline and junction disagree at one end, which may indicate a read error. The chain has TRBV6-1 and TRBJ2-1; 11 bases fit TRBD2. Germline assignment: CDR1 MNHNS and CDR2 SASEGT. This CDR3 is built from 15 residues. DNA of the CDR3: TGTGCCAGCAGGGGTCTAGCGGGGGGTAACAATGAGCAGCTCTTC. Its translation: CASRGLAGGNNEQLF.

This clonotype has at least ten counts. V is TRBV3-1 and J is TRBJ1-1, with no clear D. Germline V lookup: CDR1 LGHDT, CDR2 YNNKEL (reference sequence). With 1 base removed from V and 5 bases from J, the gap between germline ends came to 11 bases. The CDR3 has 14 residues. The DNA for the CDR3 is TGTGCCAGCAGCCAAGTGGTACTGGGAACTGAAGCTTTCTTT. This gives the protein CASSQVVLGTEAFF.

The rearrangement links TRBV7-3 to TRBJ2-1; perhaps TRBD2 as D (6 bases). CDR3 size: 15 residues. V was cut by 1 base and J by 5 bases, with 12 bases left in between. Per the germline V gene, CDR1 is SGHTA and CDR2 is FQGTGA. CDR3 protein: CASSLNGRPHNEQFF. The CDR3 DNA reads TGTGCCAGCAGCTTAAACGGGAGACCCCACAATGAGCAGTTCTTC.

V is TRBV10-3 and J is TRBJ2-7, with D perhaps being TRBD1 or TRBD2 (6 bases each). V was cut by 4 bases and J by 3 bases, with 19 bases left in between. From germline, CDR1 is ENHRY and CDR2 SYGVKD. The CDR3 spans 16 residues. CDR3 nucleotide sequence: TGTGCCATCAGTGGAGGACAGTCGCCGGGGGTCTACGAGCAGTACTTC. As protein: CAISGGQSPGVYEQYF.

The DNA for the CDR3 is TGCGCCAGCAGCTTGGCCGGGACTAGCGGGGGGGCAATCAATGAGCAGTTCTTC. It codes for CASSLAGTSGGAINEQFF. The rearrangement joins TRBV5-1 to TRBJ2-1; the match to TRBD2 covers 16 bases. The germline V gene encodes CDR1 SGHRS and CDR2 YFSETQ. J lost 6 bases, V lost 0 bases, and 6 bases had no gene match. CDR3 length equals 18 residues.

This clonotype was found many times. The chain has TRBV4-2 and TRBJ2-1; 11 bases line up with TRBD2. CDR3 length: 17 amino acids. V was pared by 0 bases and J by 3 bases, with 4 bases of the junction left unmatched. The V gene's germline CDR1 is LGHNA and CDR2 YNFKEQ. DNA for the CDR3: TGTGCCAGCAGCCAAGATACTAGCGGGAGTTACTACAATGAGCAGTTCTTC. Encoded protein: CASSQDTSGSYYNEQFF.

This clonotype was detected many times. The chain recombines TRBV24-1 with TRBJ1-2; 10 bases agree with TRBD1. The germline CDR1 and CDR2 sequences are KGHDR and SFDVKD. This CDR3 is built from 15 residues. Trimming removed 4 bases from V and 7 bases from J; junction bases left unmatched: 8. In DNA, the CDR3 is TGTGCCACCAGTGACCACGGGACAGGGGTTAGTGGCTACACCTTC. It codes for CATSDHGTGVSGYTF.

J is TRBJ2-5 and V is TRBV15; possible D gene TRBD2, 5 bases. The germline V and J ends were trimmed by 8 bases and 5 bases, with 9 bases remaining between them. The CDR3 spans 11 residues. Germline CDR1 is LNHNV and CDR2 is YYDKDF (reference sequence). The CDR3 nucleotides are TGTGCCACCGAGGGATATGAGACCCAGTACTTC. Its translation is CATEGYETQYF.

This clonotype was recorded only once. V is TRBV29-1 and J is TRBJ2-1; perhaps D is TRBD1 or TRBD2 (5 bases each). With 4 bases removed from V and 4 bases from J, the gap between germline ends came to 11 bases. CDR1 and CDR2 (germline): SQVTM, ANQGSEA. The length of the CDR3 is 13 residues. The CDR3 DNA follows: TGCAGCGTTGTCAGGGCGGGTTACAATGAGCAGTTCTTC. Encoded protein: CSVVRAGYNEQFF.

This clonotype has just a few counts. V and J are TRBV6-2 or TRBV6-3 and TRBJ1-2; D call uncertain. Trimming removed 6 bases at V and 2 bases at J, with 13 bases between. Germline V CDR1 and CDR2: MNHEY, SVGEGT. The CDR3 spans 14 residues. CDR3 in amino acids: CASRRGRLNYGYTF. The CDR3 DNA reads TGTGCCAGCAGACGTGGACGGTTAAACTATGGCTACACCTTC.

This clonotype was found many times. The genes are TRBV7-6 and TRBJ2-5; D is perhaps TRBD2 (5 bases). Germline assignment: CDR1 SGHVS and CDR2 FNYEAQ. Trimming removed 3 bases at V and 9 bases at J, with 17 bases between. The length of the CDR3 is 14 residues. CDR3 sequence (DNA): TGTGCCAGCAGCTTGACGGAGGCAAGTTTGGCCCAGTACTTC. It translates to CASSLTEASLAQYF. The full variable domain, in which reference TRBV7-6 and TRBJ2-5 provide the parts outside the CDR3, is GAGVSQSPRYKVTKRGQDVALRCDPISGHVSLYWYRQALGQGPEFLTYFNYEAQQDKSGLPNDRFSAERPEGSISTLTIQRTEQRDSAMYRCASSLTEASLAQYFGPGTRLLVL.

The chain is built from TRBV7-8 and TRBJ2-5, with D tentatively TRBD1 or TRBD2 (6 bases each). V was trimmed by 2 bases and J by 5 bases, leaving 21 bases between them. Germline values: CDR1 SGHVS, CDR2 FQNEAQ. This CDR3 region has 17 residues. The CDR3 nucleotides are TGTGCCAGCAGCTTACGGGGGTTCAGGGGCGCAGGGGAGACCCAGTACTTC. This sequence encodes CASSLRGFRGAGETQYF.

Worth noting for this clonotype: The junction departs from the called germline gene at one end, perhaps through a read error. The chain combines TRBV10-3 with TRBJ2-7; 7 bases are shared with TRBD2. Germline V gene data show CDR1 as ENHRY and CDR2 as SYGVKD. This CDR3 comprises 17 residues. The CDR3 coding sequence is TGTGCCAGCAGTGAGGGCACCTGGGGGGGTAGCTCCTACGAGCAGTACTTC. This gives the protein CASSEGTWGGSSYEQYF.

About this clonotype itself: It is likely a read error, because the conserved phenylalanine at the end of the CDR3 is missing. V is TRBV20-1 and J is TRBJ1-6; 9 bases are shared with TRBD1. The CDR3 loop spans 14 amino acids. J was trimmed by 10 bases and V by 6 bases; bases with no gene match: 10. CDR1 DFQATT and CDR2 SNEGSKA come from the germline V gene (reference sequence). CDR3 amino acids: CSARTGGTDSPLHL. The CDR3 DNA follows: TGCAGTGCCCGTACAGGGGGCACTGACTCACCCCTCCACCTT.

V usage is TRBV10-3 and J usage is TRBJ2-5; the match to TRBD1 covers 7 bases. The CDR3 is made up of 16 amino acids. Germline lookup yields CDR1 ENHRY and CDR2 SYGVKD. The trim removed 0 bases at V and 3 bases at J, leaving 7 bases unmatched. CDR3 in DNA: TGTGCCATCAGTGAGTCGTCGATGACAGGGAAAGAGACCCAGTACTTC. Protein product: CAISESSMTGKETQYF.

This clonotype was counted once. The V and J genes are TRBV29-1 and TRBJ2-7; 7 bases line up with TRBD1. The CDR3 contains 16 residues. V lost 7 bases to trimming and J lost 2 bases; unmatched junction nucleotides: 17. CDR1 and CDR2 (germline): SQVTM, ANQGSEA. This CDR3 reads CSARLSDRNSPYEQYF. The CDR3 DNA sequence: TGCAGCGCTAGACTGTCGGACAGGAACTCTCCCTACGAGCAGTACTTC.

This clonotype was counted many times. The rearrangement links TRBV7-6 to TRBJ2-1; no definite D call. The CDR3 runs to 15 residues. The germline V gene encodes CDR1 SGHVS and CDR2 FNYEAQ. Trimming left V 6 bases short and J 0 bases short, with 12 bases between. CDR3 amino acids: CASRERVSSYNEQFF. The CDR3 DNA reads TGTGCCAGCAGAGAGCGTGTAAGCTCCTACAATGAGCAGTTCTTC.

The rearrangement uses TRBV29-1 and TRBJ1-1; D is uncertain. This CDR3 is built from 15 residues. Germline lookup yields CDR1 SQVTM and CDR2 ANQGSEA. Between the trimmed V and J ends, which lost 4 bases and 3 bases, there was a span of 18 bases. In DNA, the CDR3 is TGCAGCGTTGTTCCAGCAGCGGGTTTAGACACTGAAGCTTTCTTT. This translates into CSVVPAAGLDTEAFF.

This rearrangement joins TRBV14 to TRBJ1-1; D is uncertain. Germline V gene data show CDR1 as SGHDN and CDR2 as FVKESK. This CDR3 has 18 residues. Trimming pared 0 bases from V and 1 base from J, leaving 18 bases between. The CDR3 loop reads CASSQDGFGRTRNTEAFF. In DNA, the CDR3 is TGTGCCAGCAGCCAAGATGGATTCGGACGGACCCGGAACACTGAAGCTTTCTTT.

This clonotype was detected ten times or more. The chain is built from TRBV5-8 and TRBJ1-3; 7 bases line up with TRBD1. Trimming removed 1 base from V and 0 bases from J; junction bases left unmatched: 4. The CDR3 spans 16 residues. Germline CDR1 SGHTS, CDR2 YDEGEE. CDR3 coding DNA: TGTGCCAGCAGCTTGACGGGACAGAGCTCTGGAAACACCATATATTTT. Translating it yields CASSLTGQSSGNTIYF.

This chain joins TRBV10-3 and TRBJ1-3; 10 bases match TRBD1. The CDR3 extends over 14 amino acids. V was clipped by 6 bases and J by 6 bases; unmatched bases: 5. The V gene's germline CDR1 is ENHRY and CDR2 SYGVKD. CDR3 in amino acids: CAIRSGQGQNTIYF. CDR3 nucleotide sequence: TGTGCCATCAGATCGGGACAGGGGCAAAACACCATATATTTT.

This chain joins TRBV6-6 and TRBJ1-5; D is possibly TRBD1 (6 bases). Trimming took off 2 bases at V and 15 bases at J, with 8 bases between the two ends. CDR1 is MNHNY, CDR2 SVGAGI, per germline (reference sequence). The length of the CDR3 is 10 residues. The CDR3 protein is CASSYQGRHF. The CDR3 DNA reads TGTGCCAGCAGTTACCAGGGGAGGCATTTT.